This T cell receptor beta chain was obtained from a study of STAT5B mutations in CD4+ large granular lymphocyte leukemia. Study-level findings and limits: Compared with healthy controls (2/35), patient top clones favored TRBV06 (8/27). 25% of private leukemic clonotypes occurred rarely in other patients' non-leukemic repertoires.

With respect to this clone: Its target is not known.

J was trimmed by 1 base and V by 7 bases; bases with no gene match: 9. Germline loops: CDR1 MDHEN, CDR2 SYDVKM. CDR3 length: 16 amino acids. Original analysis: The detection floor for productive clonotype frequency was 2.59 x 10-5. Repertoires were generated with immunoSEQ multiplex PCR, while TCRdb's copy carries only in-frame clones and drops some. V and J calls and clone size are as listed in that table; D and trimming were resolved from the DNA. The sample carries about 40,000 clones, roughly 80% recorded once. This chain uses TRBV28 with TRBJ2-4, with TRBD1 identical over 8 bases. What was sequenced was CD4+ T cells from blood buffy coats. This receptor was obtained from a human donor in good health. The CDR3 region is CASTDRGTAAKNIQYF. CDR3 DNA sequence: TGTGCCAGCACCGACAGGGGAACGGCGGCCAAAAACATTCAGTACTTC.